The 20 T cell receptor beta chains listed next were all sequenced from one sample in a study of shared clonotypes between healthy human individuals. Sequenced by immunoSEQ multiplex PCR; TCRdb stores in-frame clones only, minus some. Here the sample spans about 1 million clones, about 75% being singletons. Sequenced: memory CD4+ T cells sorted from blood. The sample's subset: CD45RA-negative fraction. These receptors originate from a man in his late teens or twenties in good health.

V is TRBV7-2 and J is TRBJ2-4; weak D call: TRBD2 (7 bases). CDR1 and CDR2 from the germline V gene are SGHTA and FQGNSA. This CDR3 spans 15 amino acids. The ends were cut back, 0 bases at V and 7 bases at J, with 13 bases in the middle. The CDR3 loop reads CASSLAGGPGNIQYF. CDR3 sequence (DNA): TGTGCCAGCAGCTTAGCGGGGGGGCCGGGGAACATTCAGTACTTC. The whole variable domain, remainder taken from reference TRBV7-2 and TRBJ2-4, is GAGVSQSPSNKVTEKGKDVELRCDPISGHTALYWYRQSLGQGLEFLIYFQGNSAPDKSGLPSDRFSAERTGGSVSTLTIQRTQQEDSAVYLCASSLAGGPGNIQYFGAGTRLSVL.

The chain is built from TRBV10-3 and TRBJ1-5; D gene uncertain. CDR1 and CDR2 from the germline V gene are ENHRY and SYGVKD. CDR3 length equals 15 residues. Trimming took 0 bases from V and 4 from J, leaving 10 bases between them. CDR3 DNA sequence: TGTGCCATCAGTGAGTCGCAGGTCCTTAATCAGCCCCAGCATTTT. It codes for CAISESQVLNQPQHF.

This clone came up once. V is TRBV6-5 and J is TRBJ2-7, with TRBD2 matching over 7 bases. The germline V gene has CDR1 MNHEY and CDR2 SVGAGI. V shed 2 bases and J 6 bases; nucleotides not matched to a gene: 7. There are 14 residues in the CDR3. The CDR3, as DNA: TGTGCCAGCAGTTACGAGGCGGGAGTCCGCGAGCAGTACTTC. As protein: CASSYEAGVREQYF.

The rearrangement uses TRBV6-4 and TRBJ1-2; D may be TRBD1 (5 bases). The germline V and J ends were trimmed by 11 bases and 4 bases, with 20 bases remaining between them. CDR1 is MRHNA and CDR2 is SNTAGT in the germline V gene. The CDR3 has 14 amino acids. In nucleotides, the CDR3 is TGTGCCGTATGGCGTCGGGACTTCCTCTATGGCTACACCTTC. Its translation: CAVWRRDFLYGYTF.

CDR3: CAIRPGTGATQGGELFF. In DNA form, the CDR3 reads TGTGCCATCAGACCCGGCACGGGGGCCACCCAAGGCGGGGAGCTGTTTTTT. The chain uses TRBV10-3 and TRBJ2-2, with D perhaps assigned TRBD1 or TRBD2 (6 bases each). Trimming shortened V by 6 bases and J by 7 bases, and 24 bases separated the two germline ends. The CDR3 length is 17 residues. Germline CDR1 ENHRY, CDR2 SYGVKD.

With respect to this clone: The junction and the germline gene differ at one end; a read error may be behind it. The V and J genes are TRBV6-5 and TRBJ1-5, with D possibly TRBD1 on 5 matching bases. The CDR3 has 16 residues. Germline-derived CDR1 and CDR2 are MNHEY and SVGAGI. This CDR3 is CASTYPGGYSNQPQHF. In nucleotides, the CDR3 is TGTGCCAGCACTTACCCCGGGGGGTATAGCAATCAGCCCCAGCATTTT.

The J gene is TRBJ2-2, the V gene TRBV5-4; 9 bases are shared with TRBD2. This CDR3 is 17 amino acids long. Germline CDR1 is SGHNT and CDR2 is YYREEE (reference sequence). Trimming at V came to 0 bases and at J to 7 bases, leaving 10 bases not matched to a gene. The CDR3, as DNA: TGTGCCAGCAGCTTGGCCTCAGGACTAGCGAGATACGGGGAGCTGTTTTTT. Translation gives CASSLASGLARYGELFF. Full variable domain (remainder filled in from reference TRBV5-4 and TRBJ2-2): ETGVTQSPTHLIKTRGQQVTLRCSSQSGHNTVSWYQQALGQGPQFIFQYYREEENGRGNFPPRFSGLQFPNYSSELNVNALELDDSALYLCASSLASGLARYGELFFGEGSRLTVL.

The chain couples TRBV30 to TRBJ1-6; TRBD1 is a possible D gene (5 bases). This CDR3 has 17 residues. Germline-derived CDR1 and CDR2 are GTSNPN and SVGIG (reference sequence). The V end lost 3 bases, the J end lost 11 bases, and 26 bases lay between the germline ends. CDR3 DNA sequence: TGTGCCTGGAGACCCCGGACGGGTGCCTCGGGGGAAGCACCCCTCCACTTT. Translated: CAWRPRTGASGEAPLHF.

The DNA of the CDR3 is TGTGCCAGCAGCTTGGTCGGGGGAGGGGAGACCCAGTACTTC. It encodes CASSLVGGGETQYF. This sequence joins TRBV5-6 and TRBJ2-5; 7 bases are a match to TRBD2. Trimming cost V 0 bases and J 5 bases; bases outside gene matches: 4. This CDR3 has 14 amino acids. The V gene's germline CDR1 is SGHDT and CDR2 YYEEEE.

V gene TRBV6-5 combines with J gene TRBJ1-1; D is perhaps TRBD1 (6 bases). The CDR3 covers 12 residues. Trimming shortened V by 2 bases and J by 7 bases, and 8 bases separated the two germline ends. CDR1 MNHEY and CDR2 SVGAGI come from the germline V gene. The CDR3 loop reads CASSYEQGEAFF. The DNA of the CDR3 is TGTGCCAGCAGTTACGAACAGGGTGAAGCTTTCTTT.

The rearrangement joins TRBV5-1 to TRBJ2-3, with 8 bases that match TRBD2. Germline CDR1 is SGHRS and CDR2 is YFSETQ. V lost 0 bases, J lost 1 base, and 7 bases stayed unmatched. This CDR3 spans 17 amino acids. As DNA, the CDR3 is TGCGCCAGCAGCTTGGGAGGTGCAGCGGGGGGCACAGATACGCAGTATTTT. Encoded protein: CASSLGGAAGGTDTQYF.

This clone turned up a few times. At one end, the junction sequence differs from germline, possibly due to a read error. V gene TRBV7-7 combines with J gene TRBJ1-2; 10 bases map to TRBD1. The germline V gene has CDR1 SSHAT and CDR2 FNYEAQ (reference sequence). There are 18 residues in the CDR3. Here the CDR3 reads CASSPLPGQGPANYGYTF. CDR3 sequence (DNA): TGTGCTAGCAGCCCTCTCCCGGGACAGGGGCCTGCTAACTATGGCTACACCTTC.

This sequence joins TRBV7-2 and TRBJ1-4, with a weak D call TRBD1 (6 bases). Germline loops: CDR1 SGHTA, CDR2 FQGNSA. Trimming took 4 bases from V and 8 from J, leaving 11 bases between them. This CDR3 spans 13 amino acids. The CDR3 DNA reads as TGTGCCAGCAGCTCCCCAAGGGGGGAAAAACTGTTTTTT. Its translation: CASSSPRGEKLFF.

Details on this clone: With a far larger clone one base away, a read error is the likely cause. The chain recombines TRBV5-4 with TRBJ1-2; D may be TRBD1 (6 bases). CDR3 length: 13 amino acids. The V gene lost 0 bases and the J gene lost 7 bases, with 10 bases spanning the gap. Germline CDR1 is SGHNT and CDR2 is YYREEE (reference sequence). The CDR3 sequence: CASSLAGVGGYTF. The CDR3 bases are TGTGCCAGCAGCTTGGCAGGGGTCGGTGGCTACACCTTC. Full variable domain (outside the CDR3, taken from reference TRBV5-4 and TRBJ1-2): ETGVTQSPTHLIKTRGQQVTLRCSSQSGHNTVSWYQQALGQGPQFIFQYYREEENGRGNFPPRFSGLQFPNYSSELNVNALELDDSALYLCASSLAGVGGYTFGSGTRLTVV.

The chain has TRBV30 and TRBJ2-7; TRBD2 might be the D (5 bases). The V gene lost 4 bases and the J gene lost 3 bases, with 10 bases spanning the gap. The germline CDR1 and CDR2 sequences are GTSNPN and SVGIG (reference sequence). This CDR3 region has 12 residues. The CDR3 region is CAWTASFYEQYF. CDR3 nucleotides: TGTGCCTGGACGGCTAGCTTCTACGAGCAGTACTTC. Using reference TRBV30 and TRBJ2-7 for the parts outside the CDR3, the full variable domain is SQTIHQWPATLVQPVGSPLSLECTVEGTSNPNLYWYRQAAGRGLQLLFYSVGIGQISSEVPQNLSASRPQDRQFILSSKKLLLSDSGFYLCAWTASFYEQYFGPGTRLTVT.

The chain combines TRBV19 with TRBJ2-2, with 8 nucleotides matching TRBD1. The germline V gene has CDR1 LNHDA and CDR2 SQIVND (reference sequence). CDR3 length equals 17 residues. Trimming took 5 bases from V and 4 from J; bases not matched to a gene: 12. CDR3 DNA sequence: TGTGCCAGTAGTCAACTAACAGGGGGTTGGGGCACCGGGGAGCTGTTTTTT. The encoded protein is CASSQLTGGWGTGELFF.

In the case of this clone: In the same sample, other DNA sequences code for this CDR3. This chain connects TRBV25-1 to TRBJ1-5; D remains unclear. The V gene's germline CDR1 is MGHDK and CDR2 SYGVNS. This CDR3 is built from 13 residues. With 2 bases removed from V and 4 bases from J, the gap between germline ends came to 6 bases. DNA for the CDR3: TGTGCCAGCAGTGAAGCCGGGAATCAGCCCCAGCATTTT. This codes for CASSEAGNQPQHF.

This clone was found a few times. Different DNA sequences within this sample yield the same CDR3. The V call is TRBV28, the J call TRBJ1-2; D ambiguous. Trimming took 2 bases from V and 5 from J, leaving 3 bases between them. This CDR3 region has 11 residues. Germline V gene sequence: CDR1 MDHEN, CDR2 SYDVKM. CDR3 residues: CASSLQYGYTF. CDR3 coding DNA: TGTGCCAGCAGTTTACAGTATGGCTACACCTTC.

In this sample, this clone turned up a few times. The sample contains more than one DNA sequence encoding this CDR3. This rearrangement joins TRBV5-1 to TRBJ2-3; 9 bases are a match to TRBD2. Germline CDR1 is SGHRS and CDR2 is YFSETQ. This CDR3 region has 16 residues. The trim removed 2 bases at V and 0 bases at J, leaving 4 bases unmatched. The chain's CDR3 is CASSLLAGTSTDTQYF. In DNA, the CDR3 is TGCGCCAGCAGCTTACTAGCGGGTACTAGCACAGATACGCAGTATTTT.

The J gene is TRBJ2-7, the V gene TRBV9, with 9 bases lining up with TRBD1. Germline CDR1 reads SGDLS; CDR2 reads YYNGEE. The CDR3 is 15 amino acids. V gave up 0 bases and J gave up 6 bases; unmatched junction bases: 7. The CDR3 loop reads CASSVVPDRGAEQYF. CDR3 nucleotides: TGTGCCAGCAGCGTAGTTCCGGACAGGGGCGCCGAGCAGTACTTC.